A single sample gave rise to the 2 T cell receptor beta chains below, sequenced in a study of regulatory T cells in long-lasting Graves disease. Time point denoted: newly diagnosed GD, antithyroid drugs for less than 3 months. Isolated PBMC RNA provided the starting material for the TCR library. Arm-PCR of CDR3 regions and iRepertoire HTBI primers were used to build TCR beta libraries. TCRdb processed the multiplex PCR reads anew with MiXCR; each CDR3 protein has one entry. The sample gives 540,000 or so distinct CDR3 sequences, approximately 13% of which show up once; about 9.1% is in the top ten. These data are also associated with another study on T cells in Graves' hyperthyroidism and ophthalmopathy.

The sequencing here drew on peripheral blood mononuclear cells (PBMCs), taken at new diagnosis, from a patient treated with antithyroid drugs. Receptor source: a man aged 30-40 years with Graves disease.

The gene calls are TRBV27 and TRBJ2-3; D gene unclear. The length of the CDR3 is 14 residues. Germline V lookup: CDR1 MNHEY, CDR2 SMNVEV (reference sequence). Trimming stripped 5 bases from V and 2 bases from J, with 11 bases between. The CDR3 region is CASSLSRHTDTQYF. The CDR3 region has the DNA TGTGCCAGCAGTCTTTCTAGACACACAGATACGCAGTATTTT.

At least ten counts were recorded for this clonotype. The CDR3 loop reads CASRSLAPTGELFF. For the CDR3, the DNA is TGTGCCAGCAGGTCTCTAGCACCCACCGGGGAGCTGTTTTTT. V and J are TRBV6-2 or TRBV6-3 and TRBJ2-2; TRBD2 is a possible D gene (5 bases). This CDR3 is built from 14 residues. CDR1 MNHEY and CDR2 SVGEGT come from the germline V gene. V lost 6 bases and J lost 4, with 12 bases in between.